One and the same sample provided the 22 T cell receptor beta chains below, sequenced in a study of blood T cell repertoires in COVID-19. Profiled with immunoSEQ multiplex PCR; TCRdb holds only in-frame clones, not every one. The top ten hold 15% of the sample, which has about 220,000 clones, almost 85% seen once. The sample was PBMCs or T cells enriched from blood (not recorded which). All receptors come from a middle-aged man who had recovered from COVID-19.

The V and J genes are TRBV14 and TRBJ2-3; D perhaps matches TRBD2 (6 bases). V gave up 3 bases and J gave up 8 bases, with 15 bases separating them. Germline V lookup: CDR1 SGHDN, CDR2 FVKESK. There are 14 residues in the CDR3. The CDR3 DNA reads TGTGCCAGCAGCCATGCCCGCGGGGTCGCTACGCAGTATTTT. Its translation is CASSHARGVATQYF.

The chain uses TRBV4-1 and TRBJ2-5; the D gene is possibly TRBD2 (5 bases). V was trimmed by 2 bases and J by 4 bases, leaving 5 bases between them. The germline V gene encodes CDR1 MGHRA and CDR2 YSYEKL. The CDR3 is 12 amino acids. The CDR3 region has the DNA TGCGCCAGCAGCCAACGGGGAGAGACCCAGTACTTC. Translation gives CASSQRGETQYF.

The chain recombines TRBV7-2 with TRBJ1-1, with TRBD1 as a possible D gene (6 bases). V lost 3 bases and J lost 10, with 18 bases in between. Germline values: CDR1 SGHTA, CDR2 FQGNSA. The CDR3 is 14 amino acids. In nucleotides, the CDR3 is TGTGCCAGCAGCTTCTCCGGGACAAGTTGGGGAGCTTTCTTT. Translation: CASSFSGTSWGAFF.

The genes are TRBV24-1 and TRBJ1-2; a weak D match, TRBD1 (6 bases). CDR1 is KGHDR and CDR2 is SFDVKD in the germline V gene. Trimming took 7 bases from V and 6 from J, leaving 14 bases between them. This CDR3 comprises 13 residues. The CDR3 is CATSGLTGDGYTF. The CDR3 DNA reads TGTGCCACCAGCGGCCTGACAGGAGATGGCTACACCTTC.

The chain recombines TRBV19 with TRBJ2-7; TRBD1 agrees at 7 bases. This CDR3 region has 13 residues. The ends lost 1 base at V and 5 bases at J; junction bases unmatched: 2. The germline CDR1 and CDR2 sequences are LNHDA and SQIVND (reference sequence). The CDR3 spells CASSIVQGDEQYF. As DNA, the CDR3 is TGTGCCAGTAGTATAGTTCAGGGGGACGAGCAGTACTTC.

This rearrangement joins TRBV18 to TRBJ1-1; D gene ambiguous. V gave up 3 bases and J gave up 10 bases, with 21 bases separating them. The length of the CDR3 is 15 residues. Germline V lookup: CDR1 KGHSH, CDR2 LQKENI. The CDR3 nucleotides are TGTGCCAGCTCACCGGACTTCACTCGGATATTTGGAGCTTTCTTT. Its translation is CASSPDFTRIFGAFF.

This rearrangement joins TRBV7-3 to TRBJ1-1; unclear D gene. The CDR3 is made up of 14 amino acids. V was cut by 1 base and J by 5 bases, with 11 bases left in between. Germline V CDR1 and CDR2: SGHTA, FQGTGA. The DNA for the CDR3 is TGTGCCAGCAGCTTAAGGCATCTCGGGACTGAAGCTTTCTTT. Residues: CASSLRHLGTEAFF.

The chain links TRBV5-6 to TRBJ2-2, with a tentative D call TRBD1 (7 bases). The germline V and J ends were trimmed by 4 bases and 5 bases, with 24 bases remaining between them. This CDR3 spans 18 amino acids. The germline V gene has CDR1 SGHDT and CDR2 YYEEEE. The CDR3 protein is CASSHPSGAGGNTGELFF. DNA of the CDR3: TGTGCCAGCAGCCACCCATCTGGGGCAGGGGGGAATACCGGGGAGCTGTTTTTT.

V is TRBV30 and J is TRBJ1-4, with 10 bases matching TRBD1. Germline CDR1 is GTSNPN and CDR2 is SVGIG (reference sequence). V lost 3 bases to trimming and J lost 10 bases; unmatched junction nucleotides: 11. The CDR3 length is 15 residues. The CDR3 sequence: CAWRLGTGDMGKLFF. The CDR3, as DNA: TGTGCCTGGAGGCTGGGGACAGGGGATATGGGAAAACTGTTTTTT.

The V call is TRBV5-5, the J call TRBJ1-1; TRBD1 might be the D (5 bases). CDR1 and CDR2 (germline): SGHKS, YYEKEE (reference sequence). The length of the CDR3 is 17 residues. Deletions cut 5 bases from V and 3 bases from J, with 23 bases between. The CDR3 is CASSWGVPGRLYTEAFF. In DNA, the CDR3 is TGTGCCAGCAGTTGGGGGGTCCCAGGACGACTCTACACTGAAGCTTTCTTT.

The chain employs TRBV5-4 and TRBJ2-1; 8 positions agree with TRBD1. J gave up 8 bases and V 4 bases, and 8 bases lay outside the gene matches. This CDR3 comprises 14 residues. Germline CDR1 reads SGHNT; CDR2 reads YYREEE (reference sequence). The CDR3 DNA sequence: TGTGCCAGCAGCCCGGGTGGACAGGGACATGAGCAGTTCTTC. Residues: CASSPGGQGHEQFF.

This clone was counted once. V is TRBV29-1 and J is TRBJ2-3; TRBD1 matches 8 bases. CDR3 size: 14 residues. J was trimmed by 2 bases and V by 4 bases; bases with no gene match: 5. CDR1 is SQVTM and CDR2 is ANQGSEA in the germline V gene. CDR3 bases: TGCAGCGTTGGGCAGGGGGCGAACACAGATACGCAGTATTTT. It yields the protein CSVGQGANTDTQYF.

This rearrangement joins TRBV5-1 to TRBJ1-2; 8 nucleotides match TRBD1. CDR3 length: 16 amino acids. Germline V gives CDR1 SGHRS, CDR2 YFSETQ. V dropped 0 bases and J dropped 7; count of bases not matched to a gene: 11. The CDR3 loop reads CASSLAQGAFSFGYTF. CDR3 nucleotides: TGCGCCAGCAGCTTGGCCCAGGGGGCGTTTTCATTTGGCTACACCTTC.

The chain employs TRBV5-1 and TRBJ2-1; 8 bases fit TRBD2. The germline gives CDR1 SGHRS, CDR2 YFSETQ. The CDR3 totals 17 residues. The V gene end was trimmed by 3 bases and the J gene end by 5 bases; junction bases not matched to a gene: 13. In nucleotides, the CDR3 is TGCGCCAGCAGCTCTACCCCCGGGACTAGTGGGGACAATGAGCAGTTCTTC. It is translated as CASSSTPGTSGDNEQFF.

This clone appeared many times. This chain uses TRBV6-5 with TRBJ2-7; 8 nucleotides agree with TRBD1. This CDR3 comprises 15 residues. V lost 1 base and J lost 4; bases outside the gene matches: 6. From germline, CDR1 is MNHEY and CDR2 SVGAGI. The CDR3 nucleotides read TGTGCCAGCAGTTACTTTGGGACAGGTTGGTACGAGCAGTACTTC. The encoded protein is CASSYFGTGWYEQYF.

The chain employs TRBV28 and TRBJ1-5; D is undetermined. V dropped 4 bases and J dropped 7 bases, with 11 bases sitting between them. The length of the CDR3 is 13 residues. The V gene's germline CDR1 is MDHEN and CDR2 SYDVKM. The chain's CDR3 is CASSSGIRQPQHF. The CDR3 DNA follows: TGTGCCAGCAGTTCAGGCATCCGACAGCCCCAGCATTTT.

This clone has a single count. The chain uses TRBV2 and TRBJ2-1; tentatively, D is TRBD2 (6 bases). CDR1 and CDR2 (germline): SNHLY, FYNNEI. There are 18 residues in the CDR3. Between the trimmed V and J ends, which lost 4 bases and 6 bases, there was a span of 25 bases. This CDR3 is CASSGLGGAGNSFNEQFF. CDR3 bases: TGTGCCAGCAGTGGGCTGGGCGGGGCAGGGAATAGTTTCAATGAGCAGTTCTTC.

The rearrangement links TRBV29-1 to TRBJ1-1; weak D call: TRBD1 (6 bases). The CDR3 is 13 amino acids. Germline CDR1 and CDR2: SQVTM and ANQGSEA. V was pared by 7 bases and J by 8 bases, with 20 bases between. In DNA, the CDR3 is TGCAGCGCACGATGGGGGCCCTCCCAAGAAGCTTTCTTT. It encodes CSARWGPSQEAFF.

This chain uses TRBV28 with TRBJ2-4; 10 nucleotides line up with TRBD2. Looked up from germline, CDR1 is MDHEN and CDR2 is SYDVKM. CDR3 size: 14 residues. V was pared by 10 bases and J by 3 bases, with 6 bases of the junction left unmatched. CDR3 amino acids: CAIKAGGDKNIQYF. In DNA form, the CDR3 reads TGTGCCATCAAAGCGGGAGGGGACAAAAACATTCAGTACTTC.

The V call is TRBV18, the J call TRBJ2-7; TRBD1 is a possible D gene (6 bases). The germline V gene encodes CDR1 KGHSH and CDR2 LQKENI. The CDR3 is 15 residues long. The germline V and J ends were trimmed by 3 bases and 1 base, with 13 bases remaining between them. CDR3 sequence (DNA): TGTGCCAGCTCACCTCGACAGGACGGATCCTACGAGCAGTACTTC. Translating gives CASSPRQDGSYEQYF. Combining the CDR3 with reference TRBV18 and TRBJ2-7 gives the whole variable domain NAGVMQNPRHLVRRRGQEARLRCSPMKGHSHVYWYRQLPEEGLKFMVYLQKENIIDESGMPKERFSAEFPKEGPSILRIQQVVRGDSAAYFCASSPRQDGSYEQYFGPGTRLTVT.

V is TRBV19 and J is TRBJ1-4, with 8 positions matching TRBD1. Looked up from germline, CDR1 is LNHDA and CDR2 is SQIVND (reference sequence). Trimming at V came to 6 bases and at J to 6 bases, leaving 6 bases not matched to a gene. The length of the CDR3 is 14 residues. The CDR3 region is CASSTGTGHEKLFF. CDR3 bases: TGTGCCAGTAGCACCGGGACAGGACATGAAAAACTGTTTTTT.

J is TRBJ2-2 and V is TRBV20-1; 9 bases align to TRBD2. The CDR3 loop spans 15 amino acids. CDR1 is DFQATT, CDR2 SNEGSKA, per germline (reference sequence). J gave up 6 bases and V 3 bases, and 8 bases lay outside the gene matches. The CDR3 nucleotides are TGCAGTGCTAGTTCTCCGACTAGCGGCCCCGGGGAGCTGTTTTTT. This codes for CSASSPTSGPGELFF.